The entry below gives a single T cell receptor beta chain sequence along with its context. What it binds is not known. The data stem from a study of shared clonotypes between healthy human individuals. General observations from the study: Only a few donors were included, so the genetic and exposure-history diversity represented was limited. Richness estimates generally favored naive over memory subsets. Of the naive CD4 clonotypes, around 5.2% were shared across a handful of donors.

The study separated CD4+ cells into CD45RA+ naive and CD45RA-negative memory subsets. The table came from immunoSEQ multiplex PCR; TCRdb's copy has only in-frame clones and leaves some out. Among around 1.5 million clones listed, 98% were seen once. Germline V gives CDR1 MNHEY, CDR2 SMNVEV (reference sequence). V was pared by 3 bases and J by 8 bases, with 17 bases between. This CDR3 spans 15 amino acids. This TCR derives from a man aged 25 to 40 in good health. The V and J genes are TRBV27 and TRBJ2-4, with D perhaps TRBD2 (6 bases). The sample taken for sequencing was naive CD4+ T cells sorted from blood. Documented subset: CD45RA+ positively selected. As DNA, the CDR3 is TGTGCCAGCAGTTTTTCGGGTCGGTGGGAGGACATTCAGTACTTC. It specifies CASSFSGRWEDIQYF.